This T cell receptor beta chain was recovered during a study of T cell responses to AZD1222 COVID-19 vaccine (dated by TCRdb to about 2021). Study-wide context: AZD1222 recipients given second doses at about 4 weeks or at about 12 weeks were pooled, since spike-specific TCR depth and breadth were not found to differ between the two schedules. A total of around 240 trial participants underwent TCR sequencing, of whom about 200 had received two doses of AZD1222 and approximately 25 had received two doses of the MenACWY control vaccine. Enrollment into the trials was organized by age into subgroups of 18-55, 56-69 and 70-plus years, and those subgroups contained roughly 150, 30 and 60 TCR-sequenced participants, respectively.

Relative to germline, V is 6 bases shorter and J is 2 bases shorter, with 11 bases between their ends. Per the germline V gene, SNHLY is the CDR1 and FYNNEI is the CDR2. The CDR3, cysteine through phenylalanine, is 13 amino acids long. Only the CDR3 DNA stays, 39 bases, in frame from base 1. This clone has a single count. Its antigen is not yet known. Base qualities are not recorded, but no much larger clone differs from it by a single base. What the time point label conveys for this sample: baseline before first vaccination. Samples from vaccinated people were obtained from the UK trials COV001 and COV002, which included a single-blind randomized controlled phase 2/3 trial of AZD1222 (ChAdOx1 nCoV-19) in healthy adults. For TCRbeta chain sequencing, PBMC samples from trial participants were taken at day 0 and at day 28 after the second dose. The CDR3 regions of human TCRbeta chains were subjected to immunosequencing. Per the source publication's procedure: TCRs in the repertoires were compared against a reference library of SARS-CoV-2-specific TCRs that had been generated with the MIRA antigen-specificity platform. Breadth was defined as the fraction of unique TCRs that were SARS-CoV-2-associated. Depth was defined as the fraction of total T cells that were SARS-CoV-2-associated. Each spike-specific TCR was assigned to its reactive spike region and to a CD4 or CD8 class using the MIRA data. Log10-transformed breadth and depth values were compared by one-way ANOVA with Sidak's multiple comparisons tests. In TCRdb, the immuneACCESS table is reduced to in-frame sequences with V and J assigned. These tables do not hold every clone; where another copy was compared, an unresolved V gene accounts for under half, and the others remain unexplained. That table gives V, J and clone size, and the DNA gave D and trimming. For this sample there are over 55,000 clones; about 83% appear just once. Around 7.5% of the sample comes from the top ten.

The full study reports these points: Participants were mostly white British and included more females than males, and it was suggested by the authors that clonal diversity may have been underestimated. The whole spike protein was spanned by vaccine-associated CD4 TCRs, and dominant responses were seen in regions 160-218 and 743-854. No day 14 peak-response samples were available, so repertoires were characterized only after the peak T cell response. Reportedly, almost half of the unique spike-specific TCRs recognized epitopes lying outside the regions that are mutated in the B.1.351 and B.1.1.7 variants. A significant rise in spike-specific TCR breadth and depth was observed after two AZD1222 doses relative to day 0 and relative to MenACWY recipients. Only five to seven AZD1222 recipients were SARS-CoV-2 seropositive at baseline, limiting conclusions about previously exposed vaccinees. The 56-69-year group was small, and its depth increase did not reach significance, likely because of low power.

The receptor's source is an adult in good health. The sequence is built from TRBV2 and TRBJ2-7; TRBD1 could be the D gene, as 6 bases match. The source was peripheral blood, collected on day 0 of AZD1222 vaccination. DNA sequence: TGTGCCAGCAGCCGACAGGAGGCCTACGAGCAGTACTTC. Translated, it gives CASSRQEAYEQYF.